The present TCR beta chain was sequenced within a study of OX40 agonist ivuxolimab in advanced cancers. Whole-study context: Averaging 60 years in age, with a range of about 20 to 90, the cohort was about 86% male.

Repertoires were generated with immunoSEQ multiplex PCR, while TCRdb's copy carries only in-frame clones and drops some. Of 70,000 to 85,000 clones listed, approximately 95% were seen once; the top ten hold approximately 11%. Trimming removed 4 bases at V and 4 bases at J, with 11 bases between. CDR3 length: 13 amino acids. The germline V gene encodes CDR1 SGHRS and CDR2 YFSETQ. Sequencing used CD4+ or CD8+ T cells sorted from blood, obtained in a trial of the OX40 agonist ivuxolimab. The clonotype comes from an adult with an advanced solid tumor such as melanoma, head and neck, liver or kidney cancer. The rearrangement joins TRBV5-1 to TRBJ1-1, with a weak D call TRBD1 (6 bases). The CDR3 is CASSTQGSTEAFF. The CDR3, as DNA: TGCGCCAGCAGCACCCAGGGGAGCACTGAAGCTTTCTTT.